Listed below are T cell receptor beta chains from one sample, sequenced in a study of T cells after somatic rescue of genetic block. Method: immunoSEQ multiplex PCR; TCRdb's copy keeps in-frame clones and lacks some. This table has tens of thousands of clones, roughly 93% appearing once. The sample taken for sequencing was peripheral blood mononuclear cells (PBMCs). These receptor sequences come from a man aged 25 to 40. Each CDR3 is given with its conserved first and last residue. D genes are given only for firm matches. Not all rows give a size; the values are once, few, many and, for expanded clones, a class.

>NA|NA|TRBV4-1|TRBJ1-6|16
CASSQDAPSYNSPLHF
TGCGCCAGCAGCCAAGATGCCCCGTCCTATAATTCACCCCTCCACTTT
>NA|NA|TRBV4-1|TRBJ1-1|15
CASSQVEVPWTEAFF
TGCGCCAGCAGCCAAGTCGAGGTTCCGTGGACTGAAGCTTTCTTT
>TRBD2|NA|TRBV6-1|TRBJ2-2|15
CASTRLAGGTGELFF
TGTGCCAGCACTCGACTAGCGGGGGGGACCGGGGAGCTGTTTTTT
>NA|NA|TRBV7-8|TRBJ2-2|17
CASRPSAGLTNTGELFF
TGTGCCAGCAGGCCGTCGGCGGGACTTACCAACACCGGGGAGCTGTTTTTT
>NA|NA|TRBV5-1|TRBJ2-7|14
CASSPAGSLYEQYF
TGCGCCAGCAGCCCTGCCGGCTCTCTCTACGAGCAGTACTTC
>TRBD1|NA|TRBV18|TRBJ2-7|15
CASSPYGTEGVEQYF
TGTGCCAGCTCACCCTATGGGACAGAGGGAGTCGAGCAGTACTTC
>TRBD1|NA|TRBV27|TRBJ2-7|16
CASSLRGGGQRYEQYF
TGTGCCAGCAGTTTAAGAGGGGGCGGTCAAAGATACGAGCAGTACTTC
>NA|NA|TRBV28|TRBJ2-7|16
CASSAVGDPSSYEQYF
TGTGCCAGCAGTGCGGTTGGGGACCCAAGCTCCTACGAGCAGTACTTC
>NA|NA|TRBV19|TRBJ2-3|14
CASSAGTGTDTQYF
TGTGCCAGTAGCGCCGGGACTGGCACAGATACGCAGTATTTT
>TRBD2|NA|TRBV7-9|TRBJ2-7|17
CASSSSGLAGGLGEQYF
TGTGCCAGCAGCTCCTCGGGACTAGCGGGAGGGCTTGGGGAGCAGTACTTC
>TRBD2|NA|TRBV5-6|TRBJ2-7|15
CASSLGLAGGYEQYF
TGTGCCAGCAGCTTGGGGCTAGCGGGAGGCTACGAGCAGTACTTC
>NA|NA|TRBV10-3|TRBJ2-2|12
CAVAPNTGELFF
TGTGCCGTCGCCCCCAACACCGGGGAGCTGTTTTTT
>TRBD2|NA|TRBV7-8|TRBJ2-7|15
CASSLTSGSLDEQYF
TGTGCCAGCAGCCTCACTAGCGGGAGTTTGGACGAGCAGTACTTC
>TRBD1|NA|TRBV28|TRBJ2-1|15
CASSYRGNSYNEQFF
TGTGCCAGCAGTTACAGGGGGAACTCGTACAATGAGCAGTTCTTC
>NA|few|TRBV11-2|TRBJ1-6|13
CASGLGPNSPLHF
TGTGCCAGCGGGTTAGGCCCCAATTCACCCCTCCACTTT
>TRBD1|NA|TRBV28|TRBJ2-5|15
CASTKGDRNQETQYF
TGTGCCAGCACCAAGGGGGACAGAAACCAAGAGACCCAGTACTTC
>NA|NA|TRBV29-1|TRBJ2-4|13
CSVAYRAVNIQYF
TGCAGCGTTGCCTATCGGGCAGTAAACATTCAGTACTTC
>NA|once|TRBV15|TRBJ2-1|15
CATNSGRPGRNEQFF
TGTGCCACCAACTCAGGACGCCCTGGGCGCAATGAGCAGTTCTTC
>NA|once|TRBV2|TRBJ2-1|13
CASSEDRVNEQFF
TGTGCCAGCAGTGAAGATCGCGTCAATGAGCAGTTCTTC
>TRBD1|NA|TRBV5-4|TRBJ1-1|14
CASSPGQGGTEAFF
TGTGCCAGCAGCCCCGGACAGGGAGGTACTGAAGCTTTCTTT
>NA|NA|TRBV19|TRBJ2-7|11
CARDSAYEQYF
TGTGCCAGAGACAGCGCCTACGAGCAGTACTTC
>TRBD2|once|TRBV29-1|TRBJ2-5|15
CSVFLAGGLQETQYF
TGCAGCGTTTTCCTAGCGGGGGGCCTCCAAGAGACCCAGTACTTC
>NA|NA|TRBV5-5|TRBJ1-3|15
CASSLGDISGNTIYF
TGTGCCAGCAGCTTGGGAGATATCTCTGGAAACACCATATATTTT
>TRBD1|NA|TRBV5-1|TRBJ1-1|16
CASSPETGREGTEAFF
TGCGCCAGCAGCCCGGAGACAGGGAGGGAGGGCACTGAAGCTTTCTTT
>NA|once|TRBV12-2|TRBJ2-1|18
CASRNGTAGGISYNEQFF
TGTGCAAGTCGGAACGGGACAGCGGGGGGAATCTCCTACAATGAGCAGTTCTTC
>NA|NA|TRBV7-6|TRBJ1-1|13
CASSFQGNGEAFF
TGTGCCAGCAGCTTCCAGGGAAATGGTGAAGCTTTCTTT
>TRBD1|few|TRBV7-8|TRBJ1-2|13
CASSLVETGGYTF
TGTGCCAGCAGCTTAGTGGAGACAGGGGGCTACACCTTC
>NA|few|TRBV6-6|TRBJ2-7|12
CASSYLIRQQYF
TGTGCCAGCAGTTATTTGATACGTCAGCAGTACTTC
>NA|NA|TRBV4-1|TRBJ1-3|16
CASSPGPGVSGNTIYF
TGCGCCAGCAGCCCCGGCCCGGGTGTTTCTGGAAACACCATATATTTT
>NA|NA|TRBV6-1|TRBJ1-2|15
CASRDYTGSGYGYTF
TGTGCCAGCAGGGACTACACAGGGAGTGGCTATGGCTACACCTTC
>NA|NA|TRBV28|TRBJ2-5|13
CATGAGVQETQYF
TGTGCCACCGGGGCAGGGGTACAAGAGACCCAGTACTTC
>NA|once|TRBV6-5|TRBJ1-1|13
CASSLGWNTEAFF
TGTGCCAGCAGCCTAGGGTGGAACACTGAAGCTTTCTTT
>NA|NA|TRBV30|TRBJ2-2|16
CAWSKTAGLNTGELFF
TGTGCCTGGAGTAAAACAGCTGGTTTGAACACCGGGGAGCTGTTTTTT
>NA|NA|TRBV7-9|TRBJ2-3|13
CASSLGGTDTQYF
TGTGCCAGCAGCTTAGGGGGCACAGATACGCAGTATTTT
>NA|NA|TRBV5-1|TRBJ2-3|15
CASSLGSSVTDTQYF
TGCGCCAGCAGCTTGGGGAGTAGCGTTACAGATACGCAGTATTTT
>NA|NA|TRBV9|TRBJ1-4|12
CASSVEGEKLFF
TGTGCCAGCAGCGTAGAAGGTGAAAAACTGTTTTTT
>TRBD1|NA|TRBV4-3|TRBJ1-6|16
CASSDTGQGRNSPLHF
TGCGCCAGCAGCGATACCGGACAGGGAAGAAATTCACCCCTCCACTTT
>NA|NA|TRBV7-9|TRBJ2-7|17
CASSLGSLQLLKNEQYF
TGTGCCAGCAGCTTAGGCTCCCTACAACTGCTAAAAAACGAGCAGTACTTC
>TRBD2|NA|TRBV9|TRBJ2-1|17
CASSVPQTSGAYNEQFF
TGTGCCAGCAGCGTACCCCAAACTAGCGGGGCCTACAATGAGCAGTTCTTC
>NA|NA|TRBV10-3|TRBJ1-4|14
CAASGGGGGEKLFF
TGTGCCGCCTCCGGCGGAGGCGGAGGTGAAAAACTGTTTTTT
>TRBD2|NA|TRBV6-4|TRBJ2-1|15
CASSEGLAGNNEQFF
TGTGCCAGCAGCGAGGGACTAGCGGGTAACAATGAGCAGTTCTTC
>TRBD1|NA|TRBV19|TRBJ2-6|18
CASSIGTGSPPGANVLTF
TGTGCCAGTAGTATAGGGACAGGGTCCCCCCCTGGGGCCAACGTCCTGACTTTC
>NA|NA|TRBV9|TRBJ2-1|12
CASSYMGDEQFF
TGTGCCAGCAGCTATATGGGGGATGAGCAGTTCTTC
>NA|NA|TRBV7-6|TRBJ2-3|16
CASSGLGVAVPDTQYF
TGTGCCAGCAGCGGTTTGGGTGTAGCGGTCCCAGATACGCAGTATTTT
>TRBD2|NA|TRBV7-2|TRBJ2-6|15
CASSGGGSGANVLTF
TGTGCCAGCAGCGGCGGGGGGAGTGGGGCCAACGTCCTGACTTTC
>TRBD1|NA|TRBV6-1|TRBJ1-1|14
CASSGQGAVTEAFF
TGTGCCAGCAGTGGACAGGGGGCGGTCACTGAAGCTTTCTTT
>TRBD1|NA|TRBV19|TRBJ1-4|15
CASSASGTGKEKLFF
TGTGCCAGTAGTGCTTCCGGGACAGGGAAAGAAAAACTGTTTTTT
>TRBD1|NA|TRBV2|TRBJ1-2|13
CASSVDRANGYTF
TGTGCCAGCAGTGTCGACAGGGCAAATGGCTACACCTTC
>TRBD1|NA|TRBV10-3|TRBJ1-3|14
CAISSGQGRDTIYF
TGTGCCATCAGCTCCGGACAGGGCCGAGACACCATATATTTT
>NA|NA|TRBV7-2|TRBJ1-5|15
CASSLDRNSNQPQHF
TGTGCCAGCAGCTTGGACAGAAATAGCAATCAGCCCCAGCATTTT
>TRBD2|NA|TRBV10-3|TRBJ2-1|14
CAISEGLAGIEQFF
TGTGCCATCAGTGAAGGACTAGCGGGAATTGAGCAGTTCTTC
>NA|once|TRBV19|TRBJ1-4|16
CASSIPRTARNEKLFF
TGTGCCAGTAGTATCCCTCGGACAGCTCGTAATGAAAAACTGTTTTTT